One and the same sample provided the 15 T cell receptor beta chains below, sequenced in a study of patients and donors after allogeneic stem cell transplantation. TCRdb itself ran the RT-PCR reads through MiXCR, one entry per CDR3 protein. The data show about 960,000 distinct CDR3 sequences, about a sixth seen once. The sample comprised blood, either unsorted or a sorted T cell fraction (not recorded which). The receptors come from a human donor who was either an allogeneic HSCT recipient or a stem cell or donor lymphocyte infusion donor (not recorded which). It is not recorded whose cells these are; they may come from a transplant donor.

This clonotype was counted only a few times. The chain carries TRBV6-2 or TRBV6-3 and TRBJ2-5; 7 positions match TRBD2. The J segment lost 4 bases and the V segment lost 2 bases, leaving 7 bases of the junction unmatched. Germline CDR1 reads MNHEY; CDR2 reads SVGEGT. CDR3 length equals 15 residues. CDR3 bases: TGTGCCAGCAGTTACGAGCTAGCGGCCCCAGAGACCCAGTACTTC. Its protein is CASSYELAAPETQYF.

The rearrangement uses TRBV13 and TRBJ1-4; unclear D gene. With 4 bases removed from V and 0 bases from J, the gap between germline ends came to 12 bases. Per germline, CDR1 PRHDT and CDR2 FYEKMQ (reference sequence). This CDR3 has 16 residues. CDR3 residues: CASSSLSRATNEKLFF. The CDR3 DNA is TGTGCCAGCAGCTCTCTTTCCCGGGCAACTAATGAAAAACTGTTTTTT.

This clonotype was seen at least ten times. This chain connects TRBV6-2 or TRBV6-3 to TRBJ1-1; no definite D call. The CDR3 is 14 residues long. Germline CDR1 is MNHEY and CDR2 is SVGEGT. Trimming took 2 bases from V and 1 from J, leaving 8 bases between them. The CDR3 is CASSYLWGNTEAFF. The CDR3 nucleotides read TGTGCCAGCAGTTACCTTTGGGGGAACACTGAAGCTTTCTTT.

This clonotype was picked up a small number of times. The V and J genes are TRBV7-9 and TRBJ2-7; tentatively, D is TRBD1 (5 bases). Trimming took off 5 bases at V and 0 bases at J, with 20 bases between the two ends. The germline V gene encodes CDR1 SEHNR and CDR2 FQNEAQ (reference sequence). The CDR3 extends over 17 amino acids. The CDR3 loop reads CASSPSGPGRLSYEQYF. CDR3 nucleotide sequence: TGTGCCAGCAGCCCCTCTGGGCCAGGGCGACTCTCCTACGAGCAGTACTTC.

This clonotype turned up a few times. J is TRBJ1-3 and V is TRBV20-1; tentative D call: TRBD1 (5 bases). The length of the CDR3 is 14 residues. Germline V gene data show CDR1 as DFQATT and CDR2 as SNEGSKA (reference sequence). With 3 bases removed from V and 0 bases from J, the gap between germline ends came to 9 bases. CDR3 sequence: CSASPQDSGNTIYF. In nucleotides, the CDR3 is TGCAGTGCTAGTCCACAGGACTCTGGAAACACCATATATTTT.

This clonotype was counted ten times or more. The chain couples TRBV12-3 or TRBV12-4 to TRBJ2-7; no reliable D call. The V end lost 6 bases, the J end lost 3 bases, and 6 bases lay between the germline ends. The CDR3 is made up of 11 amino acids. The CDR3 sequence: CASSKDYEQYF. For the CDR3, the DNA is TGTGCCAGCAGCAAAGACTACGAGCAGTACTTC.

The rearrangement links TRBV4-1 to TRBJ1-3, with D perhaps TRBD1 (6 bases). The CDR3 consists of 15 residues. Germline lookup yields CDR1 MGHRA and CDR2 YSYEKL. The V gene lost 3 bases and the J gene lost 4 bases, with 13 bases spanning the gap. The CDR3 DNA follows: TGCGCCAGCAGCCATTCAGGGGCAGGGGGAAACACCATATATTTT. Translation: CASSHSGAGGNTIYF.

This clonotype was observed a few times. The V gene is TRBV7-2, the J gene TRBJ2-2; tentative D call: TRBD1 (5 bases). CDR3 length equals 14 residues. Trimming pared 5 bases from V and 7 bases from J, leaving 14 bases between. Germline values: CDR1 SGHTA, CDR2 FQGNSA. The CDR3 DNA reads as TGTGCCAGCAGCCCCTCGCCAGGGATCGGGGAGCTGTTTTTT. Translation gives CASSPSPGIGELFF.

This clonotype has ten or more counts. The V and J genes are TRBV27 and TRBJ1-4, with D possibly matching TRBD1 (5 bases). The CDR3 length is 16 residues. CDR1 is MNHEY and CDR2 is SMNVEV in the germline V gene (reference sequence). Between the trimmed V and J ends, which lost 4 bases and 0 bases, there was a span of 12 bases. DNA for the CDR3: TGTGCCAGCAGTTCGGACAAGCGTACAACTAATGAAAAACTGTTTTTT. Translation: CASSSDKRTTNEKLFF.

V usage is TRBV2 and J usage is TRBJ2-5; TRBD2 matches at 11 bases. Trimming removed 6 bases from V and 1 base from J; junction bases left unmatched: 4. Germline V gene sequence: CDR1 SNHLY, CDR2 FYNNEI. This CDR3 has 15 amino acids. The CDR3 region is CASRLAGVRQETQYF. Here the CDR3 DNA reads TGTGCCAGCAGACTAGCGGGGGTCCGCCAAGAGACCCAGTACTTC.

This clonotype was found a few times. The CDR3 sequence: CASSDLTGYNQPQHF. In nucleotides, the CDR3 is TGTGCCAGCAGTGACCTGACAGGGTACAATCAGCCCCAGCATTTT. The chain is built from TRBV6-1 and TRBJ1-5; 7 bases are shared with TRBD1. The CDR3 totals 15 residues. The germline gives CDR1 MNHNS, CDR2 SASEGT. The V gene end was trimmed by 3 bases and the J gene end by 3 bases; junction bases not matched to a gene: 5.

This chain links TRBV10-3 with TRBJ1-2; D gene unclear. V dropped 7 bases and J dropped 8 bases, with 17 bases sitting between them. This CDR3 comprises 13 residues. The V gene's germline CDR1 is ENHRY and CDR2 SYGVKD. As DNA, the CDR3 is TGTGCCATCACGGCAGGAGCAGCAGGCGGCTACACCTTC. Residues: CAITAGAAGGYTF.

This clonotype turned up a few times. The rearrangement uses TRBV7-2 and TRBJ1-3; D possibly corresponds to TRBD1 (6 bases). The V end was cut by 3 bases, the J end by 4 bases, with 13 bases between. The CDR3 has 15 residues. Germline-derived CDR1 and CDR2 are SGHTA and FQGNSA. The CDR3 protein is CASSFQGGRGNTIYF. CDR3 nucleotides: TGTGCCAGCAGCTTTCAAGGGGGAAGGGGAAACACCATATATTTT. Filled out from reference TRBV7-2 and TRBJ1-3, the complete variable domain reads GAGVSQSPSNKVTEKGKDVELRCDPISGHTALYWYRQSLGQGLEFLIYFQGNSAPDKSGLPSDRFSAERTGGSVSTLTIQRTQQEDSAVYLCASSFQGGRGNTIYFGEGSWLTVV.

This clonotype appeared many times. The rearrangement uses TRBV20-1 and TRBJ1-5; D gene unclear. There are 12 residues in the CDR3. Germline CDR1 and CDR2: DFQATT and SNEGSKA (reference sequence). Deletions cut 7 bases from V and 4 bases from J, with 11 bases between. The CDR3 reads CSGGFGNQPQHF. In nucleotides, the CDR3 is TGCAGTGGGGGTTTTGGGAATCAGCCCCAGCATTTT.

J is TRBJ1-2 and V is TRBV12-3 or TRBV12-4, with TRBD1 matching 10 bases. The CDR3 is 18 residues long. Trimming at V came to 6 bases and at J to 2 bases, leaving 15 bases not matched to a gene. The CDR3 region has the DNA TGTGCCAGCAGCCTCACCAGGGACAGGGGAGATTCCAACTATGGCTACACCTTC. This gives the protein CASSLTRDRGDSNYGYTF.